The rows below give T cell receptor beta chains drawn from one sample of a study of blood T cell repertoires in COVID-19. Measured with immunoSEQ multiplex PCR; TCRdb has only the in-frame clones, and not every one. The profile covers tens of thousands of clones, with around 86% appearing a single time and 3.8% taken by the ten largest. The sequenced material came from peripheral blood. These receptors originate from a man in his sixties with acute or convalescent COVID-19. The CDR3 runs from the conserved cysteine through the conserved F or W. The D gene is left open where the match is weak. Size is omitted from some rows. Given values are once, few, many or a class for expanded clones.

size	D	V	J	DNA	CDR3
NA	NA	TRBV2	TRBJ2-2	TGTGCCAGCACCGAGGGTCTTATCACCGGGGAGCTGTTTTTT	CASTEGLITGELFF
NA	TRBD1	TRBV9	TRBJ2-3	TGTGCCAGCAGCGGGGAGACAGGGGGCACAGATACGCAGTATTTT	CASSGETGGTDTQYF
NA	NA	TRBV4-1	TRBJ1-1	TGCGCCAGCAGCCAAGTACCGGGACATTCGAACACTGAAGCTTTCTTT	CASSQVPGHSNTEAFF
NA	NA	TRBV5-4	TRBJ2-3	TGTGCCAGCAGCTCCCTAGGCTCAACCACAGATACGCAGTATTTT	CASSSLGSTTDTQYF
NA	NA	TRBV30	TRBJ2-7	TGTGCCTGGAGTACAGGCGTCTACGAGCAGTACTTC	CAWSTGVYEQYF
NA	NA	TRBV5-1	TRBJ1-4	TGCGCCAGCAGCTCCGGACAGCCTAATGAAAAACTGTTTTTT	CASSSGQPNEKLFF
NA	NA	TRBV18	TRBJ2-4	TGTGCCAGCTCACCAGGGGGCGCAGCCAAAAACATTCAGTACTTC	CASSPGGAAKNIQYF
NA	TRBD2	TRBV6-6	TRBJ2-3	TGTGCCAGCAGTCTCCGACTAGCGGGGGGGTCTTGGGGTGATACGCAGTATTTT	CASSLRLAGGSWGDTQYF
few	TRBD1	TRBV4-3	TRBJ1-2	TGCGCCAGCAGCTGGGCGAGGGACAGCCCTATTAGCTACACCTTC	CASSWARDSPISYTF
NA	TRBD2	TRBV18	TRBJ2-5	TGTGCCAGCTCACCACCGGGACTAGCGGGGCAAGAGACCCAGTACTTC	CASSPPGLAGQETQYF
NA	TRBD2	TRBV7-8	TRBJ2-7	TGTGCCAGCAGCTTAGCGGGAGGCGGGGGGGGCCTCGACGAGCAGTACTTC	CASSLAGGGGGLDEQYF
once	TRBD2	TRBV30	TRBJ2-5	TGTGCCTGGAGACCTAGCGGGGGGTTGACCCAGTACTTC	CAWRPSGGLTQYF
few	TRBD1	TRBV5-1	TRBJ1-2	TGCGCCAGCAGCTTACAGGGGAACTATGGCTACACCTTC	CASSLQGNYGYTF
NA	NA	TRBV7-2	TRBJ2-1	TGTGCCAGCAGCTTACTACTCGGGACTCCTGGGTACAATGAGCAGTTCTTC	CASSLLLGTPGYNEQFF
once	TRBD2	TRBV11-2	TRBJ2-3	TGTGCCAGCAGCCTCCTGACCGGGACTAGCGGGACGGGCACAGATACGCAGTATTTT	CASSLLTGTSGTGTDTQYF
NA	TRBD2	TRBV7-2	TRBJ2-1	TGTGCCAGCAGCTTAGGACTAGCGGGAGGGTTACGCAATGAGCAGTTCTTC	CASSLGLAGGLRNEQFF
NA	TRBD2	TRBV18	TRBJ2-3	TGTGCCAGCTCACCGGAGGTAGCGGGACACACAGATACGCAGTATTTT	CASSPEVAGHTDTQYF
NA	NA	TRBV5-1	TRBJ2-5	TGCGCCAGCAGCTTGGGCGGTCGTACAGGAGAGACCCAGTACTTC	CASSLGGRTGETQYF
NA	TRBD2	TRBV10-3	TRBJ2-7	TGTGCCATCAGTGATGGCGGGGGAGGATCCGAGCAGTACTTC	CAISDGGGGSEQYF
NA	NA	TRBV6-5	TRBJ2-2	TGTGCCAGCAGACCTCTAAACACCGGGGAGCTGTTTTTT	CASRPLNTGELFF
NA	NA	TRBV18	TRBJ2-7	TGTGCCAGCTCCCAGACTAGATTCTACGAGCAGTACTTC	CASSQTRFYEQYF
NA	TRBD2	TRBV6-5	TRBJ2-7	TGTGCCAGCAGATCTAGCGGGGGCGCCTCCTACGAGCAGTACTTC	CASRSSGGASYEQYF
NA	NA	TRBV28	TRBJ1-6	TGTGCCAGCAGCAAAGGCGGGGGGAATTCACCCCTCCACTTT	CASSKGGGNSPLHF
NA	TRBD2	TRBV10-3	TRBJ2-7	TGTGCCATCAGTGGAGCGGGACGGGCCTACGAGCAGTACTTC	CAISGAGRAYEQYF
NA	TRBD2	TRBV3-1/TRBV3-2	TRBJ2-7	TGTGCCAGCAGCCAAGTCCGCTGGCGGGAGGGCTCCTACGAGCAGTACTTC	CASSQVRWREGSYEQYF
NA	TRBD1	TRBV29-1	TRBJ2-5	TGCAGCGCACGACAGGGGGCGATCAGAGAGACCCAGTACTTC	CSARQGAIRETQYF
NA	NA	TRBV5-1	TRBJ2-5	TGCGCCAGCAGCTTGGCCCGACTCATGGGAGAGACCCAGTACTTC	CASSLARLMGETQYF
NA	TRBD2	TRBV7-6	TRBJ2-1	TGTGCCAGCAGCTTATTGGGGACTAGCGGCTACAATGAGCAGTTCTTC	CASSLLGTSGYNEQFF
NA	NA	TRBV29-1	TRBJ1-2	TGCTTCGCGAGACTAACCGACGACTATGGCTACACCTTC	CFARLTDDYGYTF
NA	TRBD1	TRBV27	TRBJ2-7	TGTGCCAGCAGTCCACCGGGACAGGCCCTAGGGCAGTACTTC	CASSPPGQALGQYF
NA	TRBD2	TRBV28	TRBJ2-1	TGTGCCAGCAGTCCCCGGAGAGGGCGGGAGTCTGGCAATGAGCAGTTCTTC	CASSPRRGRESGNEQFF
NA	NA	TRBV19	TRBJ2-2	TGTGCCAGTAGTATAGCGGGTAGGGGACAGAACACCGGGGAGCTGTTTTTT	CASSIAGRGQNTGELFF
many	TRBD1	TRBV5-8	TRBJ1-1	TGTGCCAGCAGCTCCGGACAGGGAAGGACTGAAGCTTTCTTT	CASSSGQGRTEAFF
NA	NA	TRBV12-3/TRBV12-4	TRBJ2-2	TGTGCCAGCAGTTTTTACGGGGAGCTGTTTTTT	CASSFYGELFF
NA	NA	TRBV19	TRBJ1-2	TGTGCCAGTAGCCGAGGATTAGCCTATGGCTACACCTTC	CASSRGLAYGYTF
NA	TRBD1	TRBV7-2	TRBJ2-1	TGTGCCAGCAGCTTAAAGGGACAGGGGCTGGGTAGACAGTTCTTC	CASSLKGQGLGRQFF